This TCR beta chain was sequenced in a study of cytomegalovirus exposure and HLA in healthy donors. General study points: The study found most TCR sequences rare, yet found some public TCRs in many donors.

The study ran its PCR with 60 Vbeta and 13 Jbeta primers. Measured with immunoSEQ multiplex PCR; TCRdb has only the in-frame clones, and not every one. The sample gives some 160,000 clones, roughly 78% of which show up once; approximately 3.1% is in the top ten. This CDR3 is 15 amino acids long. Germline assignment: CDR1 MNHEY and CDR2 SVGAGI. To note about this clone: Its antigen is not known.

The sequence was obtained from a woman in her thirties or forties in good health and CMV-seronegative. The chain is built from TRBV6-5 and TRBJ2-5; 11 nucleotides align to TRBD2. The DNA end is more similar to TRBJ2-7, so the J call may be wrong. The sample taken for sequencing was PBMCs. DNA of the CDR3: TGTGCCAGCAGGATACTAGCGGGGGCCCGCTACGAGCAGTACTTC. This gives the protein CASRILAGARYEQYF.